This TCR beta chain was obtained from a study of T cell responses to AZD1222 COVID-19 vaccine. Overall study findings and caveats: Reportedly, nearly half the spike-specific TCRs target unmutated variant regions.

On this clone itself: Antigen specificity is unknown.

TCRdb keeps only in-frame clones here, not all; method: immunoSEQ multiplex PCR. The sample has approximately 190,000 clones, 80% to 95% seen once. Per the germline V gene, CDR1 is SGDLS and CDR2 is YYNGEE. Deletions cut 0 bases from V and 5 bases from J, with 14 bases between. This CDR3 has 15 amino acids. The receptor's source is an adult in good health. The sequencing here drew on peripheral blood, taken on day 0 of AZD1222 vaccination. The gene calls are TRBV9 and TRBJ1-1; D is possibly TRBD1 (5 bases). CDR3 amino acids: CASSVVSGPGTEAFF. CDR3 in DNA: TGTGCCAGCAGCGTAGTCTCAGGGCCGGGAACTGAAGCTTTCTTT.